A selection of T cell receptor beta chains follows, all from one sample in a study of blood T cell repertoires in COVID-19. Using immunoSEQ multiplex PCR, the repertoire was profiled, and TCRdb retains in-frame clones only, with some absent. The sample shows around 400,000 clones, 70% to 90% of them seen only once. What was sequenced was peripheral blood. The receptors originated from a woman in her fifties or sixties with COVID-19, enrolled during active disease. CDR3s include the opening cysteine and the closing phenylalanine or tryptophan. The D gene is left open where the match is weak. Clone size, where shown, is once, few, many, or a class for clones that have expanded.

>TRBJ1-1|TRBD1|TRBV6-5|once
TGTGCCAGCAGGCGACAGGGACGAGGAACTGAAGCTTTCTTT
CASRRQGRGTEAFF
>TRBJ1-1|NA|TRBV9|few
TGTGCCAGCAGCGTAGAAGGGGATGGCACTGAAGCTTTCTTT
CASSVEGDGTEAFF
>TRBJ1-2|NA|TRBV10-3|NA
TGTGCCATCAGTGAGACAGGGTACTATGGCTACACCTTC
CAISETGYYGYTF
>TRBJ1-4|TRBD1|TRBV27|NA
TGTGCCAGCAGTCCAGGGTGGGGGACAGGTTTTAATGAAAAACTGTTTTTT
CASSPGWGTGFNEKLFF
>TRBJ1-4|TRBD1|TRBV7-2|NA
TGTGCCAGCAGCTTAACGGGACAGTCTGAAAAACTGTTTTTT
CASSLTGQSEKLFF
>TRBJ2-5|TRBD1|TRBV15|once
TGTGCCACCAGCAGAGGGCAGGACAGGGCTCGGGAGACCCAGTACTTC
CATSRGQDRARETQYF
>TRBJ2-2|NA|TRBV2|NA
TGTGCCAGCAGGGCCAGCGGGGAGCTGTTTTTT
CASRASGELFF
>TRBJ1-5|NA|TRBV18|NA
TGTGCCAGCTCACCACCGGCAGGGGTTAATCAGCCCCAGCATTTT
CASSPPAGVNQPQHF
>TRBJ2-5|TRBD1|TRBV7-3|NA
TGTGCCAGCAGCCCGGCCGGGACAGCGAAAGAGACCCAGTACTTC
CASSPAGTAKETQYF
>TRBJ2-7|TRBD1|TRBV5-5|NA
TGTGCCAGCAGCTCCGGGACAGGGTGGTTCTACGAGCAGTACTTC
CASSSGTGWFYEQYF
>TRBJ1-4|TRBD1|TRBV5-1|few
TGCGCCAGCAGCGCAGGGGGGCTTAATGAAAAACTGTTTTTT
CASSAGGLNEKLFF
>TRBJ2-1|NA|TRBV23-1|NA
TGCGCCAGCAGTCCGCACCCGACAGGCACCAAAAACAATGAGCAGTTCTTC
CASSPHPTGTKNNEQFF
>TRBJ2-7|NA|TRBV23-1|NA
TGCGCCAGCAGTCAAGATCCAGGGGGGATATACGAGCAGTACTTC
CASSQDPGGIYEQYF
>TRBJ1-3|TRBD1|TRBV11-2|NA
TGTGCCAGCAGCGACCAGAGGACAGGCGTAGGAAACACCATATATTTT
CASSDQRTGVGNTIYF
>TRBJ2-7|TRBD2|TRBV19|NA
TGTGCCAGTAGTATTTCCGGGACTAGCGGGGTCGAGCAGTACTTC
CASSISGTSGVEQYF
>TRBJ2-2|NA|TRBV28|NA
TGTGCCAGCTCTGAGGGTTCCGCGAACACCGGGGAGCTGTTTTTT
CASSEGSANTGELFF
>TRBJ2-2|NA|TRBV5-5|NA
TGTGCCAGCAGCTTAGGGGGAACCGGGGAGCTGTTTTTT
CASSLGGTGELFF
>TRBJ2-1|TRBD2|TRBV10-1|NA
TGCGCCAGCAATACGGTAGCGGGGGGGATTTCGCGCAATGAGCAGTTCTTC
CASNTVAGGISRNEQFF
>TRBJ1-3|NA|TRBV3-1/TRBV3-2|NA
TGTGCCAGCAGCCAATGGGGGCCCGGAAACACCATATATTTT
CASSQWGPGNTIYF
>TRBJ2-1|TRBD2|TRBV6-6|NA
TGTGCCAGCAGCCGACGGACTAGCGGGGGTCTCTCCTACAATGAGCAGTTCTTC
CASSRRTSGGLSYNEQFF
>TRBJ2-5|NA|TRBV28|once
TGTGCCAGCAGTAACCTAGCGAAAGAGACCCAGTACTTC
CASSNLAKETQYF
>TRBJ1-5|NA|TRBV30|many
TGTGCCTGGAGTGTACTGCGAAATCAGCCCCAGCATTTT
CAWSVLRNQPQHF
>TRBJ1-6|TRBD1|TRBV6-2/TRBV6-3|NA
TGTGCCAGCAGTTACCAGACAGGGGGCTTTGGGTCACCCCTCCACTTT
CASSYQTGGFGSPLHF
>TRBJ1-1|NA|TRBV6-5|NA
TGTGCCAGCACCTTTCGGGGGAACACTGAAGCTTTCTTT
CASTFRGNTEAFF
>TRBJ2-7|NA|TRBV2|NA
TGTGCCAGCCTGGGTAGGGGTCCGGGTAGGGAGCAGTACTTC
CASLGRGPGREQYF
>TRBJ1-1|NA|TRBV7-3|NA
TGTGCCAGCAGTTTAGGGGGGATCAACACTGAAGCTTTCTTT
CASSLGGINTEAFF
>TRBJ2-5|TRBD2|TRBV7-3|NA
TGTGCCAGCAGCTTAGGGTCGCTAGCGGGGAAAGAGACCCAGTACTTC
CASSLGSLAGKETQYF
>TRBJ1-2|TRBD1|TRBV5-4|few
TGTGCCAGCAGCCAACAGGGGCTAAACGGCTACACCTTC
CASSQQGLNGYTF
>TRBJ2-2|NA|TRBV5-5|once
TGTGCCAGCAGCCAGGGACACCTGAACACCGGGGAGCTGTTTTTT
CASSQGHLNTGELFF
>TRBJ2-7|NA|TRBV7-9|NA
TGTGCCAGCAGCGCGCAGGGTTTGGACGAGCAGTACTTC
CASSAQGLDEQYF
>TRBJ1-3|NA|TRBV7-9|NA
TGTGCCAGCAGCTTAGCCGGCTCTGGAAACACCATATATTTT
CASSLAGSGNTIYF
>TRBJ1-3|NA|TRBV3-1/TRBV3-2|NA
TGTGCCAGCAGCCGTTACAGGGGAAACACCATATATTTT
CASSRYRGNTIYF
>TRBJ1-4|NA|TRBV28|NA
TGTGCCAGCAGTCCTAGGACTAATGAAAAACTGTTTTTT
CASSPRTNEKLFF
>TRBJ1-6|TRBD1|TRBV9|NA
TGTGCCAGCAGCACGACAGGGAGTACCTATAATTCACCCCTCCACTTT
CASSTTGSTYNSPLHF
>TRBJ1-3|TRBD1|TRBV10-3|once
TGTGCCATCTCCGAGGGCGGGACAGTTGGAAACACCATATATTTT
CAISEGGTVGNTIYF
>TRBJ1-3|NA|TRBV4-1|NA
TGCGCCAGCAGCCAAGATCAATCGTTTCGCGGGGGGCCTGGAAACACCATATATTTT
CASSQDQSFRGGPGNTIYF
>TRBJ2-1|TRBD2|TRBV5-1|NA
TGCGCCAGCAGCTTGGGACTAGCGGCGGGTGAGCAGTTCTTC
CASSLGLAAGEQFF
>TRBJ2-7|NA|TRBV27|NA
TGTGCCAGCAGTCCAGACAGAAACTACGAGCAGTACTTC
CASSPDRNYEQYF
>TRBJ2-2|TRBD1|TRBV7-9|NA
TGTGCCAGCAGCACCATGACAGGGCGCAACACCGGGGAGCTGTTTTTT
CASSTMTGRNTGELFF
>TRBJ2-1|TRBD2|TRBV18|NA
TGTGCCAGCTCCCCAACGGGCGGGGGAACCTACAATGAGCAGTTCTTC
CASSPTGGGTYNEQFF
>TRBJ2-2|TRBD2|TRBV7-2|NA
TGTGCCAGCAGCCCTCAGACCGGGAGGGGGGAGCTGTTTTTT
CASSPQTGRGELFF
>TRBJ2-1|TRBD1|TRBV5-1|NA
TGCGCCAGCAGCTCGCCTAGACAGGGGGCAAAGTCCTACAATGAGCAGTTCTTC
CASSSPRQGAKSYNEQFF